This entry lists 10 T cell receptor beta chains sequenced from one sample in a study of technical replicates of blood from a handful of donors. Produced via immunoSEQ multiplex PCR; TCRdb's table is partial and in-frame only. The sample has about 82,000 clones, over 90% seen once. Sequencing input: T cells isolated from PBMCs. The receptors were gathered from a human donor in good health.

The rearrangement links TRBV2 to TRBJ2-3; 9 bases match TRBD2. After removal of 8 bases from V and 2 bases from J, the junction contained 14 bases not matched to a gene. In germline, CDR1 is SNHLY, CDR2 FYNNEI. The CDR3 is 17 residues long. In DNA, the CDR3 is TGTGCCAGCCCCCGCAGTGGTCTAGCGGGACCCACAGATACGCAGTATTTT. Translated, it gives CASPRSGLAGPTDTQYF.

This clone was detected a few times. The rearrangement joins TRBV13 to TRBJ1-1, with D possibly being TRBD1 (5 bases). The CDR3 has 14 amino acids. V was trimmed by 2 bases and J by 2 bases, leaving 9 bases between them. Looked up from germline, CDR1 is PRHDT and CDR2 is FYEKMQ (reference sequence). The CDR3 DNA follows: TGTGCCAGCAGCTTATACAGGTCAAACACTGAAGCTTTCTTT. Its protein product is CASSLYRSNTEAFF.

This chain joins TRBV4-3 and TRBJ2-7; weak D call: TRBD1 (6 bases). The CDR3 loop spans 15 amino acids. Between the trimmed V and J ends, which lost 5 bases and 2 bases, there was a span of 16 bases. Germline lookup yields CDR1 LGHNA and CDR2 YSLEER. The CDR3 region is CASSLSPPGAYEQYF. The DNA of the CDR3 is TGCGCCAGCAGCTTAAGTCCGCCAGGGGCCTACGAGCAGTACTTC.

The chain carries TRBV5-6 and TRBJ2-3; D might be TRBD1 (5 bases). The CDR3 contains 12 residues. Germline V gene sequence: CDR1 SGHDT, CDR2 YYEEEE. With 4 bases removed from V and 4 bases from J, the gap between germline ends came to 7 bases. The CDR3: CASSPGSDTQYF. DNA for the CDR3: TGTGCCAGCAGCCCAGGGTCAGATACGCAGTATTTT.

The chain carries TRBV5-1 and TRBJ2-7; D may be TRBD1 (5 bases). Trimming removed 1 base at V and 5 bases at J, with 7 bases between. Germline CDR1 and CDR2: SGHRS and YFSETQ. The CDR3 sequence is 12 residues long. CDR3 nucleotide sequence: TGCGCCAGCAGCTTGAGACAGCACGAGCAGTACTTC. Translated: CASSLRQHEQYF.

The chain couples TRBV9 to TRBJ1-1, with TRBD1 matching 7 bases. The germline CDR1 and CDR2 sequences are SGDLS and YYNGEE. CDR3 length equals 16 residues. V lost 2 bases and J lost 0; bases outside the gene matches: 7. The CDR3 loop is CASSVSGQTMNTEAFF. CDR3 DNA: TGTGCCAGCAGCGTCTCGGGACAGACAATGAACACTGAAGCTTTCTTT.

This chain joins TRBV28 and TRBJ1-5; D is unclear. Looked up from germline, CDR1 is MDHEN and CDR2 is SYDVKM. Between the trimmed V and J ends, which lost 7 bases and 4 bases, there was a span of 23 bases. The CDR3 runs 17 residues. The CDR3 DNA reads TGTGCCAGCAACGTAGACAAAAACAAACTTAGGAATCAGCCCCAGCATTTT. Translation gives CASNVDKNKLRNQPQHF.

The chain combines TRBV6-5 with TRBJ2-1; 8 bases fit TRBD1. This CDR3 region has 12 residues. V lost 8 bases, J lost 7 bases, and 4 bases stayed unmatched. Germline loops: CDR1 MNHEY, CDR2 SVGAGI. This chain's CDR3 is CASWTGWNEQFF. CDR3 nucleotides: TGTGCCAGCTGGACAGGGTGGAATGAGCAGTTCTTC.

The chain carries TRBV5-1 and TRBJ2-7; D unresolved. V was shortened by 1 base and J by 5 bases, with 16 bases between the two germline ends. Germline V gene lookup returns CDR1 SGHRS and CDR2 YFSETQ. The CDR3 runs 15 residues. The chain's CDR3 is CASSLLGSSVDEQYF. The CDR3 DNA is TGCGCCAGCAGCTTGTTGGGCAGCTCGGTCGACGAGCAGTACTTC. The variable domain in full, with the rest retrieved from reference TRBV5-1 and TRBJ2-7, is KAGVTQTPRYLIKTRGQQVTLSCSPISGHRSVSWYQQTPGQGLQFLFEYFSETQRNKGNFPGRFSGRQFSNSRSEMNVSTLELGDSALYLCASSLLGSSVDEQYFGPGTRLTVT.

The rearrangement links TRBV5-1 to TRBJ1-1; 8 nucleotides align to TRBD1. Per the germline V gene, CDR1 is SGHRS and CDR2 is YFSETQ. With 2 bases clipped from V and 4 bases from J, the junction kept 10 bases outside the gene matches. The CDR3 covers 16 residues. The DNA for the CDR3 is TGCGCCAGCAGCTTACAGGGGGACGGGTTGGGCACTGAAGCTTTCTTT. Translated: CASSLQGDGLGTEAFF.